These 27 T cell receptor beta chains came from one sample sequenced in a study of T-cell reconstitution after alpha-beta-depleted transplantation in children. Unique molecular identifiers were incorporated when the TCRbeta library was constructed. From the PCR reads, TCRdb called clonotypes with MiXCR, one entry per CDR3 protein. In the table there are about 470,000 distinct CDR3 sequences, over 40% of which are singletons. The sample here was PBMCs, taken before TCRalphabeta/CD19-depleted stem cell transplant. The source of these receptors is a girl aged 2-10 years with aplastic anemia, due to receive a stem cell transplant.

This clonotype was seen a handful of times. The rearrangement links TRBV20-1 to TRBJ1-2, with D uncertain. Germline V gives CDR1 DFQATT, CDR2 SNEGSKA (reference sequence). The CDR3 loop spans 14 amino acids. Trimming shortened V by 5 bases and J by 2 bases, and 15 bases separated the two germline ends. CDR3 region: CSAEESRRNYGYTF. CDR3 bases: TGCAGTGCTGAGGAGTCGAGGAGGAACTATGGCTACACCTTC.

This chain's CDR3 is CSARGGGVDTQYF. CDR3 nucleotides: TGCAGCGCCCGAGGGGGGGGTGTGGATACGCAGTATTTT. The genes are TRBV29-1 and TRBJ2-3; tentative D call: TRBD2 (7 bases). The CDR3 spans 13 residues. CDR1 SQVTM and CDR2 ANQGSEA come from the germline V gene. The V end lost 7 bases, the J end lost 6 bases, and 17 bases lay between the germline ends.

This clonotype was seen at least ten times. The chain employs TRBV7-6 and TRBJ2-3, with TRBD2 matching 12 bases. With 4 bases clipped from V and 5 bases from J, the junction kept 4 bases outside the gene matches. Germline-derived CDR1 and CDR2 are SGHVS and FNYEAQ. The CDR3 is 15 residues long. In DNA form, the CDR3 reads TGTGCCAGCAGCTCACCTAGCGGGAGGGGAGATACGCAGTATTTT. Amino acids: CASSSPSGRGDTQYF.

Many counts were recorded for this clonotype. The gene calls are TRBV5-1 and TRBJ2-6; D remains ambiguous. The CDR3 totals 14 residues. Trimming shortened V by 0 bases and J by 3 bases, and 4 bases separated the two germline ends. CDR1 and CDR2 from the germline V gene are SGHRS and YFSETQ. CDR3 sequence: CASSLGGGANVLTF. The DNA for the CDR3 is TGCGCCAGCAGCTTGGGTGGTGGGGCCAACGTCCTGACTTTC.

The genes are TRBV12-3 or TRBV12-4 and TRBJ1-5; D gene ambiguous. V lost 3 bases, J lost 2 bases, and 11 bases lay in between. This CDR3 has 15 residues. The CDR3 sequence is CASSFWAARNQPQHF. CDR3 nucleotides: TGTGCCAGCAGTTTTTGGGCGGCCCGCAATCAGCCCCAGCATTTT.

V usage is TRBV20-1 and J usage is TRBJ2-1; the D gene is possibly TRBD2 (6 bases). The CDR3 loop spans 11 amino acids. Trimming removed 2 bases at V and 9 bases at J, with 8 bases between. Looked up from germline, CDR1 is DFQATT and CDR2 is SNEGSKA (reference sequence). Here the CDR3 reads CSARPGVEQFF. The CDR3 DNA reads TGCAGTGCTAGACCGGGGGTTGAGCAGTTCTTC.

This clonotype was counted between two and nine times. The chain joins TRBV20-1 to TRBJ2-1; perhaps TRBD1 as D (5 bases). Germline V gives CDR1 DFQATT, CDR2 SNEGSKA (reference sequence). V shed 3 bases and J shed 3 bases, with 9 bases lying between them. This CDR3 is 13 amino acids long. Here the CDR3 DNA reads TGCAGTGCTAGTTTCAGGGTCTACAATGAGCAGTTCTTC. This translates into CSASFRVYNEQFF.

This clonotype was found many times. V is TRBV28 and J is TRBJ1-6; 7 nucleotides match TRBD1. J gave up 6 bases and V 3 bases, and 17 bases lay outside the gene matches. The CDR3 runs 19 residues. The germline V gene encodes CDR1 MDHEN and CDR2 SYDVKM. The CDR3 nucleotides read TGTGCCAGCAGTTTTAATCTTCGGGTCAGGGGGACCATTAATTCACCCCTCCACTTT. Protein sequence: CASSFNLRVRGTINSPLHF.

The chain has TRBV10-3 and TRBJ1-2, with D hard to call. V lost 5 bases and J lost 4, with 11 bases in between. Germline V gene lookup returns CDR1 ENHRY and CDR2 SYGVKD. The CDR3 runs 13 residues. The CDR3: CAISSDIFYGYTF. CDR3 coding DNA: TGTGCCATCAGTTCCGACATTTTCTATGGCTACACCTTC.

For this clonotype: This could be a read error, since a much larger clone is one nucleotide away. The CDR3 DNA reads TGCGCCAGCAGCTCCGGGCCAGCCCAGCCCCATCATTTT. As protein: CASSSGPAQPHHF. V usage is TRBV5-1 and J usage is TRBJ1-5; D is unresolved. The CDR3 length is 13 residues. The V gene's germline CDR1 is SGHRS and CDR2 YFSETQ.

Notes on this clonotype: With a much larger clone just one base away, this may be a read error. The genes are TRBV20-1 and TRBJ2-7; 8 nucleotides agree with TRBD1. CDR3 length equals 14 residues. Looked up from germline, CDR1 is DFQATT and CDR2 is SNEGSKA (reference sequence). The CDR3 protein is CSARADRGRSEQSF. For the CDR3, the DNA is TGCAGTGCTAGAGCCGACAGGGGCCGTTCCGAGCAGTCCTTC.

The chain uses TRBV11-3 and TRBJ2-3; 8 positions agree with TRBD1. Trimming took 5 bases from V and 7 from J; bases not matched to a gene: 14. Germline lookup yields CDR1 SGHNT and CDR2 YENEEA. This CDR3 is built from 16 residues. The CDR3 here is CASSRLGQGRRNTQYF. The CDR3 coding sequence is TGTGCCAGCAGCCGTCTTGGACAGGGAAGAAGGAATACGCAGTATTTT.

This clonotype was observed a handful of times. The chain recombines TRBV6-6 with TRBJ2-2; 7 bases are a match to TRBD1. Germline lookup yields CDR1 MNHNY and CDR2 SVGAGI (reference sequence). The CDR3 contains 12 residues. Losses at the gene ends were 8 bases for V and 6 bases for J; bases not matched to a gene: 3. CDR3 sequence (DNA): TGTGCCAGCCCCACAGGGGCCGGGGAGCTGTTTTTT. This encodes CASPTGAGELFF.

This clonotype was observed many times. The rearrangement links TRBV28 to TRBJ1-1; D unclear. CDR1 and CDR2 (germline): MDHEN, SYDVKM. This CDR3 is built from 11 residues. Trimming shortened V by 10 bases and J by 1 base, and 7 bases separated the two germline ends. The CDR3 reads CATLQNTEAFF. CDR3 sequence (DNA): TGTGCCACTCTTCAGAACACTGAAGCTTTCTTT.

This chain joins TRBV27 and TRBJ2-7; 7 bases are shared with TRBD2. Germline loops: CDR1 MNHEY, CDR2 SMNVEV (reference sequence). The CDR3 length is 14 residues. The J segment lost 4 bases and the V segment lost 6 bases, leaving 9 bases of the junction unmatched. As DNA, the CDR3 is TGTGCCAGCAGCCTTAGCCGCGGGGGTTACGAGCAGTACTTC. It encodes CASSLSRGGYEQYF.

The V gene is TRBV29-1, the J gene TRBJ2-1; D gene unclear. The CDR3 is 14 residues long. Germline V gene sequence: CDR1 SQVTM, CDR2 ANQGSEA. V was clipped by 7 bases and J by 0 bases, with 13 bases between them. In DNA, the CDR3 is TGCAGCGCCCGAGACGAGAGCTCCTACAATGAGCAGTTCTTC. Amino acids: CSARDESSYNEQFF.

This clonotype occurred many times. V usage is TRBV5-5 and J usage is TRBJ1-5; D is ambiguous. V gave up 4 bases and J gave up 7 bases, with 9 bases separating them. This CDR3 contains 12 residues. Germline values: CDR1 SGHKS, CDR2 YYEKEE (reference sequence). CDR3: CASSPSGQPQHF. The CDR3 DNA reads TGTGCCAGCAGCCCTTCGGGGCAGCCCCAGCATTTT.

The chain combines TRBV28 with TRBJ2-7, with D perhaps assigned TRBD1 or TRBD2 (5 bases each). The germline V gene has CDR1 MDHEN and CDR2 SYDVKM. The V gene lost 5 bases and the J gene lost 2 bases, with 13 bases spanning the gap. This CDR3 is built from 14 residues. The CDR3: CASSGGGPAYEQYF. The CDR3 nucleotides read TGTGCCAGCAGTGGTGGGGGTCCCGCCTACGAGCAGTACTTC.

This clonotype was counted at least ten times. The junction does not match germline at one end; this may be a read error. V is TRBV30 and J is TRBJ1-1; unclear D gene. In germline, CDR1 is GTSNPN, CDR2 SVGIG (reference sequence). The CDR3 covers 12 residues. The CDR3 bases are TGTGCCTGGTCCCCAGAGTACACTGAAGCTTCCTTT. It is translated as CAWSPEYTEASF.

J is TRBJ1-1 and V is TRBV29-1; no clear D gene. With 3 bases removed from V and 10 bases from J, the gap between germline ends came to 9 bases. The germline V gene encodes CDR1 SQVTM and CDR2 ANQGSEA. CDR3 length: 10 residues. CDR3 sequence: CSVDVTTAFF. The CDR3 DNA is TGCAGCGTTGACGTGACGACAGCTTTCTTT.

This clonotype was counted ten times or more. The chain uses TRBV7-2 and TRBJ2-1; no definite D call. The V end lost 4 bases, the J end lost 6 bases, and 10 bases lay between the germline ends. From germline, CDR1 is SGHTA and CDR2 FQGNSA. CDR3 size: 13 residues. This chain's CDR3 is CASSWALGNEQFF. CDR3 sequence (DNA): TGTGCCAGCAGCTGGGCTTTGGGCAATGAGCAGTTCTTC.

Many counts were recorded for this clonotype. The V and J genes are TRBV12-3 or TRBV12-4 and TRBJ2-7, with TRBD2 identical over 10 bases. V shed 2 bases, J shed 2 bases, and the junction held 0 bases outside the gene matches. The CDR3 has 14 amino acids. The CDR3 DNA reads as TGTGCCAGCAGTTTAAGCGGGAGGGCCTACGAGCAGTACTTC. It encodes CASSLSGRAYEQYF.

At least ten counts were recorded for this clonotype. This chain connects TRBV28 to TRBJ2-5; D perhaps matches TRBD2 (6 bases). The CDR3 length is 15 residues. V lost 3 bases, J lost 5 bases, and 16 bases lay in between. Looked up from germline, CDR1 is MDHEN and CDR2 is SYDVKM. Here the CDR3 DNA reads TGTGCCAGCAGTTTTTATGGGGGGAGGATGGAGACCCAGTACTTC. Its protein is CASSFYGGRMETQYF.

In this sample, this clonotype turned up many times. This chain links TRBV6-1 with TRBJ2-7, with a weak D call TRBD1 (7 bases). This CDR3 is 15 amino acids long. Germline V gene sequence: CDR1 MNHNS, CDR2 SASEGT. With 6 bases removed from V and 3 bases from J, the gap between germline ends came to 18 bases. The CDR3 coding sequence is TGTGCCAGCAGCCCTCAGACAGGGAGGATCTACGAGCAGTACTTC. This codes for CASSPQTGRIYEQYF.

Ten or more counts support this clonotype. The chain uses TRBV3-1 and TRBJ2-3; TRBD2 agrees at 9 bases. The germline V gene has CDR1 LGHDT and CDR2 YNNKEL (reference sequence). With 0 bases clipped from V and 3 bases from J, the junction kept 7 bases outside the gene matches. This CDR3 is built from 17 residues. The CDR3 loop is CASSQDESSGKTDTQYF. Written as DNA, the CDR3 is TGTGCCAGCAGCCAAGATGAGTCTAGCGGGAAGACAGATACGCAGTATTTT.

The chain has TRBV20-1 and TRBJ2-2; 7 bases line up with TRBD2. Germline loops: CDR1 DFQATT, CDR2 SNEGSKA (reference sequence). The CDR3 is made up of 17 amino acids. J lost 4 bases, V lost 4 bases, and 15 bases had no gene match. CDR3 DNA: TGCAGTGCTATCTCTATGGCGGGAGATTTTAGCACCGGGGAGCTGTTTTTT. Its translation: CSAISMAGDFSTGELFF.

The J gene is TRBJ1-3, the V gene TRBV20-1; a weak D match, TRBD1 (5 bases). The CDR3 is 16 residues long. The V and J ends lost 0 bases and 0 bases respectively, with 12 bases between them. From germline, CDR1 is DFQATT and CDR2 SNEGSKA (reference sequence). CDR3 DNA: TGCAGTGCTAGAGATTATCGGGGCTTCTCTGGAAACACCATATATTTT. Translated: CSARDYRGFSGNTIYF.